This T cell receptor (beta chain) was profiled in a study of T cell responses to AZD1222 COVID-19 vaccine. Overall study results and limits: Reports say nearly half of spike-specific TCRs go after unmutated variant regions. Clonal diversity may have been underestimated in mostly white British donors. With dominance at 160-218 and 743-854, vaccine-associated CD4 TCRs spanned spike.

A word on this clone: Its antigen is as yet unknown.

The method was immunoSEQ multiplex PCR; TCRdb's version includes in-frame clones alone and lacks a portion of them. Of 150,000 to 200,000 clones listed, roughly 88% are singletons. The CDR3 runs to 16 residues. Between the trimmed V and J ends, which lost 1 base and 6 bases, there was a span of 19 bases. Germline assignment: CDR1 SGHTA and CDR2 FQGNSA. Second-dose groups at about 4 or about 12 weeks were pooled. The material was peripheral blood, obtained 28 days after the second AZD1222 dose. The V gene is TRBV7-2, the J gene TRBJ2-7; D might be TRBD2 (7 bases). This receptor was obtained from an adult who received the AZD1222 COVID-19 vaccine. CDR3 bases: TGTGCCAGCAGCTTAGTAAGGGGGGGAGGGCGCGGCGAGCAGTACTTC. Amino acid sequence: CASSLVRGGGRGEQYF.